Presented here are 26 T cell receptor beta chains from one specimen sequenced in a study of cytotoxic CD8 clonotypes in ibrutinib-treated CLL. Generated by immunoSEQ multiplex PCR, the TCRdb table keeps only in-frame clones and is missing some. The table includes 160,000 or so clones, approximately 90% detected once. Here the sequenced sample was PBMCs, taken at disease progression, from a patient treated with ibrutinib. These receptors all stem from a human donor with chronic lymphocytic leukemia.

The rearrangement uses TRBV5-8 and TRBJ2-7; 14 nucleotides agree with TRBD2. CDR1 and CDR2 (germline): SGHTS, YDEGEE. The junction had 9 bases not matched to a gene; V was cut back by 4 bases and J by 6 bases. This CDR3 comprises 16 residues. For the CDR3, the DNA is TGTGCCAGCAGCGGGCGACCGGGACTAGCGGGAGTCGAGCAGTACTTC. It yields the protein CASSGRPGLAGVEQYF.

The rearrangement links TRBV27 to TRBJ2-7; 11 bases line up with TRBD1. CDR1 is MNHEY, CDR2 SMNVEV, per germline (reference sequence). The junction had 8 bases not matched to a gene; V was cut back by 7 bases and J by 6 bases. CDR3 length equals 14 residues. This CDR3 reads CASTWTGGFGEQYF. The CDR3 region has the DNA TGTGCCAGCACTTGGACAGGGGGCTTCGGCGAGCAGTACTTC.

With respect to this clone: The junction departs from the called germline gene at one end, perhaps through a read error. As DNA, the CDR3 is TGTGCTAGCAGCTTGAGAACCAGGGCTAGCGGGAGTTGGGTAGGAGAGACCCAGTACTTC. As protein: CASSLRTRASGSWVGETQYF. The V call is TRBV7-7, the J call TRBJ2-5, with 10 nucleotides matching TRBD2. There are 20 residues in the CDR3. The V gene's germline CDR1 is SSHAT and CDR2 FNYEAQ (reference sequence). Full variable domain (missing parts from reference TRBV7-7 and TRBJ2-5): GAGVSQSPRYKVTKRGQDVTLRCDPISSHATLYWYQQALGQGPEFLTYFNYEAQPDKSGLPSDRFSAERPEGSISTLTIQRTEQRDSAMYRCASSLRTRASGSWVGETQYFGPGTRLLVL.

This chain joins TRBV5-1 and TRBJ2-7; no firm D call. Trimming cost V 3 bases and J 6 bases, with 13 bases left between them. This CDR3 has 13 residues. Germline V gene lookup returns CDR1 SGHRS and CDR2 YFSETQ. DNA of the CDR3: TGCGCCAGCAGCTATTCTCGGAGTGTCGAGCAGTACTTC. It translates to CASSYSRSVEQYF.

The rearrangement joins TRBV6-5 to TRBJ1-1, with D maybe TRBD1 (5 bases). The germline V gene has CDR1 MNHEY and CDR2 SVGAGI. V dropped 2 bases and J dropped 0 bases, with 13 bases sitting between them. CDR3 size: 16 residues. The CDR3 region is CASSYTTGRVNTEAFF. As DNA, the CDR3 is TGTGCCAGCAGTTACACTACAGGCAGAGTGAACACTGAAGCTTTCTTT.

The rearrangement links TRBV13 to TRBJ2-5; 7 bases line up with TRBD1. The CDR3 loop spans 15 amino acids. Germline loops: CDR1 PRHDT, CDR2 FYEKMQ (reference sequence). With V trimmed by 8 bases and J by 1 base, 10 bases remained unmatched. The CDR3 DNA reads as TGTGCCAGCGCTACAAACTACAGGGGCCAAGAGACCCAGTACTTC. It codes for CASATNYRGQETQYF.

This CDR3 reads CASSESGQRSYNEQFF. The CDR3 DNA is TGCGCCAGCAGTGAGTCCGGCCAGCGGTCCTACAATGAGCAGTTCTTC. The chain joins TRBV10-1 to TRBJ2-1; D perhaps matches TRBD2 (5 bases). V shed 0 bases and J shed 1 base, with 10 bases lying between them. From germline, CDR1 is WNHNN and CDR2 SYGVQD (reference sequence). The CDR3 totals 16 residues.

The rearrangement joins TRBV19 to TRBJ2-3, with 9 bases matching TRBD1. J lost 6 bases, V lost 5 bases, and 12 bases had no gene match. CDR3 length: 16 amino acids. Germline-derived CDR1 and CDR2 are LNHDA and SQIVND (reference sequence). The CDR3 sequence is CASSHPTGQGRDTQYF. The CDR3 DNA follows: TGTGCCAGTAGTCACCCCACGGGACAGGGACGGGATACGCAGTATTTT.

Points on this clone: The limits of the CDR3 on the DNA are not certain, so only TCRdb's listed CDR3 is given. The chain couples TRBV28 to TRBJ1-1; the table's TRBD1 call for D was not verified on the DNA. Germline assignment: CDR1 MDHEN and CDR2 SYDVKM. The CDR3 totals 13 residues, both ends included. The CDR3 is CASILGQNTEAFF.

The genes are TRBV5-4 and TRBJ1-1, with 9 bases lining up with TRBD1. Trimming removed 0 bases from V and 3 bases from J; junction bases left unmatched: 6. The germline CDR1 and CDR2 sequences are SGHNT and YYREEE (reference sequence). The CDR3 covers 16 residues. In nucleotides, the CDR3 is TGTGCCAGCAGCTTGGCTGGGACAGGGTCCTACACTGAAGCTTTCTTT. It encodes CASSLAGTGSYTEAFF.

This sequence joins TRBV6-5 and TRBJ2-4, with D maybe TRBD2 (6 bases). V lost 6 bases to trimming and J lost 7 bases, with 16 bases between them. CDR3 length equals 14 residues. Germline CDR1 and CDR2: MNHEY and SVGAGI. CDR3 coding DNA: TGTGCCAGCAGACTCGGACGGAGGGACAACATTCAGTACTTC. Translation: CASRLGRRDNIQYF.

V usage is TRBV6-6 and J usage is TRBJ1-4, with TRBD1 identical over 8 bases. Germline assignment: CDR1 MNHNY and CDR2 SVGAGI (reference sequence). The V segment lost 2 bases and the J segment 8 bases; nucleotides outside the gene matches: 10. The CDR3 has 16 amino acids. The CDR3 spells CASSYRTGSLGEKLFF. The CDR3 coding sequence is TGTGCCAGCAGTTACCGGACAGGGTCTCTAGGAGAAAAACTGTTTTTT.

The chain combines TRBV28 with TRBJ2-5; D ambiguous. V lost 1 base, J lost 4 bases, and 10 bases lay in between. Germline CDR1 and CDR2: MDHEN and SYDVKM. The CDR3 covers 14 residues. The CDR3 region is CASSLSPGRETQYF. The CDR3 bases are TGTGCCAGCAGTTTATCTCCAGGTAGAGAGACCCAGTACTTC.

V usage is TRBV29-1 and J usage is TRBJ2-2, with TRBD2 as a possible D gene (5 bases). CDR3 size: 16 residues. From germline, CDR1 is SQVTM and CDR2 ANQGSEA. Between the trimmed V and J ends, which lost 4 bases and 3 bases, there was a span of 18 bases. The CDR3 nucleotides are TGCAGCGTTGCAGTAGCGAAACCCTGGGACACCGGGGAGCTGTTTTTT. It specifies CSVAVAKPWDTGELFF.

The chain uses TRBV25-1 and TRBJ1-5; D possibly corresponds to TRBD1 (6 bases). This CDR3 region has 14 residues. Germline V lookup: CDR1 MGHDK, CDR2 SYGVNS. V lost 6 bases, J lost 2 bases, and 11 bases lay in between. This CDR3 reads CASREKGGNQPQHF. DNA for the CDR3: TGTGCCAGCAGGGAAAAGGGGGGCAATCAGCCCCAGCATTTT.

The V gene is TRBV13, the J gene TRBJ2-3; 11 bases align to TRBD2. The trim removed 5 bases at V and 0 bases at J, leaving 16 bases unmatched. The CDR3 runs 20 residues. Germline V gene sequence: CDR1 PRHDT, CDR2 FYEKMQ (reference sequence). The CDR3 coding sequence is TGTGCCAGCAGCAAAGTTACCGCGGGTCGACTAGCGGGAAGCACAGATACGCAGTATTTT. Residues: CASSKVTAGRLAGSTDTQYF.

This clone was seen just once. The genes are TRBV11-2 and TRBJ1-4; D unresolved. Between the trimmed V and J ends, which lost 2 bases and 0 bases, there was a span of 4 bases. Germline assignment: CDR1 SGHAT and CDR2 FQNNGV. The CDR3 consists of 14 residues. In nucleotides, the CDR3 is TGTGCCAGCAGCTTACGGGCAACTAATGAAAAACTGTTTTTT. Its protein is CASSLRATNEKLFF.

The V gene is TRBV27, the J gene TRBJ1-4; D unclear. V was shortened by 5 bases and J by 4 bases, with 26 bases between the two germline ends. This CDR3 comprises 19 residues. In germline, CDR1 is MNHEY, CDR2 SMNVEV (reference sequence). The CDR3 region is CASSLNWRTPRPNNEKLFF. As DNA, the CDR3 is TGTGCCAGCAGTCTCAATTGGAGGACTCCCAGGCCAAATAATGAAAAACTGTTTTTT.

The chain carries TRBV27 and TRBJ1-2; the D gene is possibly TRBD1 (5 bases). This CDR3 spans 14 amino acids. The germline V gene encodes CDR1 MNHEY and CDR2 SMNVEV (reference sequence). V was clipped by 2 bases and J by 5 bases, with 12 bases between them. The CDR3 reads CASSLGTLGYGYTF. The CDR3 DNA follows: TGTGCCAGCAGTTTAGGGACTTTAGGGTATGGCTACACCTTC.

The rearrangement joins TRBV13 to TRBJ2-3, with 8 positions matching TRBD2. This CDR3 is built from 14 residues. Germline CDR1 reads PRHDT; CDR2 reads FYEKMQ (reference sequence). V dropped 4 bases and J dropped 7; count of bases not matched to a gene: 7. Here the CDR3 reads CASSSPGLVNTQYF. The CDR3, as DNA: TGTGCCAGCAGCTCTCCGGGACTAGTAAATACGCAGTATTTT. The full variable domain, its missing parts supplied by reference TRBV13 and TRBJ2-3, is AAGVIQSPRHLIKEKRETATLKCYPIPRHDTVYWYQQGPGQDPQFLISFYEKMQSDKGSIPDRFSAQQFSDYHSELNMSSLELGDSALYFCASSSPGLVNTQYFGPGTRLTVL.

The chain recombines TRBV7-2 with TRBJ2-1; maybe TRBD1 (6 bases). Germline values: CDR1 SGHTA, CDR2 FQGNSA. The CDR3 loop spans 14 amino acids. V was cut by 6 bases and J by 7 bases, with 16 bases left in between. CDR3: CASSRNRQGNEQFF. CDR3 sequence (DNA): TGTGCCAGCAGTCGTAATCGGCAGGGGAATGAGCAGTTCTTC.

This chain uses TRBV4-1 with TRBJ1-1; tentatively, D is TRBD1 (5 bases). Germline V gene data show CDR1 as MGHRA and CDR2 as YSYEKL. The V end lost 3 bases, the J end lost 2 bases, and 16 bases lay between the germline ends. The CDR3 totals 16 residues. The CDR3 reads CASSHNAGGSNTEAFF. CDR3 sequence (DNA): TGCGCCAGCAGCCACAACGCGGGGGGGAGCAACACTGAAGCTTTCTTT.

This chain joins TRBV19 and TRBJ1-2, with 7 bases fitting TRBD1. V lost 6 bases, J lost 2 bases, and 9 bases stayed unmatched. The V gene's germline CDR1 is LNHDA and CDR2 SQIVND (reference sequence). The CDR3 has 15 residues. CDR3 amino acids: CASRGPGQLNYGYTF. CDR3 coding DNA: TGTGCCAGTAGGGGCCCGGGACAGTTAAACTATGGCTACACCTTC.

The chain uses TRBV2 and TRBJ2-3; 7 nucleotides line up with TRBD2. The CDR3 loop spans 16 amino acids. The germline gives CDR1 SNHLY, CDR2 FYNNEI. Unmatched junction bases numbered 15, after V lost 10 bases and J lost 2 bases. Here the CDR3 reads CATGGRGRGDTDTQYF. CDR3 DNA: TGTGCCACTGGGGGTCGCGGGAGAGGCGACACAGATACGCAGTATTTT.

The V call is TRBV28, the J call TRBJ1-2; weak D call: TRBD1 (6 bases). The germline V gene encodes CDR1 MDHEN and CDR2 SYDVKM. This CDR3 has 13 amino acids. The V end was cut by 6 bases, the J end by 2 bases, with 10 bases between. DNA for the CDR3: TGTGCCAGCAGAGAAGGACAGAACTATGGCTACACCTTC. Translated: CASREGQNYGYTF.

This CDR3 reads CASSFHVGGPGNEQFF. The CDR3 DNA sequence: TGTGCCAGCAGTTTCCATGTGGGAGGGCCTGGGAATGAGCAGTTCTTC. This chain connects TRBV27 to TRBJ2-1; 7 nucleotides align to TRBD2. The V and J ends lost 3 bases and 7 bases, in that order; junction bases with no gene match: 12. The germline V gene encodes CDR1 MNHEY and CDR2 SMNVEV (reference sequence). CDR3 length: 16 residues.